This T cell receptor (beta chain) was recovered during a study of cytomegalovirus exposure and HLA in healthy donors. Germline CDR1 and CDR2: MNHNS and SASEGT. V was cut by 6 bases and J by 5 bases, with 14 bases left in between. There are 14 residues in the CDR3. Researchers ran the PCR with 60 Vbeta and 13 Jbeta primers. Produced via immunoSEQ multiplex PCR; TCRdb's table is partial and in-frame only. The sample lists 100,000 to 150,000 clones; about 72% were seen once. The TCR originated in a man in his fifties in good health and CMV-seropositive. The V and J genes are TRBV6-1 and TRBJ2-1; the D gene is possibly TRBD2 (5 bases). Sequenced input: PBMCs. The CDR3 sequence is CASSYLGRDNEQFF. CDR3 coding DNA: TGTGCCAGCAGCTACCTCGGGCGGGACAATGAGCAGTTCTTC.